Each of the 27 T cell receptor beta chains below was sequenced from the same sample in a study of shared clonotypes between healthy human individuals. Generated by immunoSEQ multiplex PCR, the TCRdb table keeps only in-frame clones and is missing some. The table includes 850,000 to 1,100,000 clones, about 80% detected once. Sample: memory CD4+ T cells from PBMCs. Subset indicated: CD45RA-negative fraction. Source of these receptors: a man aged 18 to 29 in good health. Some clones in this sample may be carry-over from other donors' samples.

This chain links TRBV10-3 with TRBJ2-7; 13 positions match TRBD2. With 10 bases clipped from V and 3 bases from J, the junction kept 6 bases outside the gene matches. The germline gives CDR1 ENHRY, CDR2 SYGVKD. The CDR3 contains 14 residues. As DNA, the CDR3 is TGTGCCAGCAGCCGACTAGCGGGGGGCTACGAGCAGTACTTC. This sequence encodes CASSRLAGGYEQYF.

This clone appeared many times. At the DNA level, this CDR3 is encoded by other sequences in the same sample as well. The chain has TRBV15 and TRBJ2-5, with D perhaps TRBD2 (7 bases). Germline V gene data show CDR1 as LNHNV and CDR2 as YYDKDF (reference sequence). With 1 base removed from V and 4 bases from J, the gap between germline ends came to 22 bases. The CDR3 extends over 18 amino acids. The CDR3 loop is CATSRVGGGRIYRETQYF. As DNA, the CDR3 is TGTGCCACCAGCAGAGTGGGAGGGGGTCGGATATATAGAGAGACCCAGTACTTC.

CDR3 amino acids: CASSLAHSQETQYF. CDR3 DNA sequence: TGCGCCAGCAGCTTGGCTCACAGCCAAGAGACCCAGTACTTC. V is TRBV5-1 and J is TRBJ2-5; D is unclear. Germline lookup yields CDR1 SGHRS and CDR2 YFSETQ. V lost 0 bases to trimming and J lost 1 base, with 7 bases between them. The CDR3 covers 14 residues.

The chain employs TRBV30 and TRBJ1-3; tentative D call: TRBD1 (6 bases). The CDR3 length is 15 residues. Germline-derived CDR1 and CDR2 are GTSNPN and SVGIG (reference sequence). V was shortened by 5 bases and J by 4 bases, with 18 bases between the two germline ends. CDR3 loop: CAWGPGGAGGNTIYF. The CDR3 nucleotides are TGTGCCTGGGGCCCGGGGGGCGCAGGAGGAAACACCATATATTTT.

This clone was picked up a small number of times. This chain uses TRBV5-1 with TRBJ1-1; D may be TRBD1 (6 bases). V was pared by 0 bases and J by 0 bases, with 12 bases between. CDR3 size: 16 residues. Germline-derived CDR1 and CDR2 are SGHRS and YFSETQ. CDR3 in DNA: TGCGCCAGCAGCTTGGCCGTACAGGGATTGAACACTGAAGCTTTCTTT. Its protein product is CASSLAVQGLNTEAFF.

The J gene is TRBJ2-1, the V gene TRBV5-1, with 9 positions matching TRBD1. V lost 4 bases to trimming and J lost 7 bases; unmatched junction nucleotides: 6. Germline CDR1 is SGHRS and CDR2 is YFSETQ. The CDR3 totals 14 residues. The CDR3 protein is CASSAGTGWNEQFF. DNA of the CDR3: TGCGCCAGCAGCGCCGGGACAGGGTGGAATGAGCAGTTCTTC.

The chain combines TRBV5-1 with TRBJ1-1; no firm D call. Germline V gene sequence: CDR1 SGHRS, CDR2 YFSETQ. This CDR3 spans 15 amino acids. The V end lost 0 bases, the J end lost 0 bases, and 9 bases lay between the germline ends. The CDR3 loop is CASSLGLSMNTEAFF. The CDR3 nucleotides read TGCGCCAGCAGCTTGGGCCTGAGCATGAACACTGAAGCTTTCTTT.

The chain recombines TRBV5-4 with TRBJ1-6; TRBD1 matches 10 bases. The CDR3 runs to 15 residues. Germline CDR1 SGHNT, CDR2 YYREEE (reference sequence). The V segment lost 0 bases and the J segment 10 bases; nucleotides outside the gene matches: 4. CDR3 nucleotide sequence: TGTGCCAGCAGCTTGGCCGGGACAGGGGTCTCACCCCTCCACTTT. Protein: CASSLAGTGVSPLHF. The variable domain in full, with the rest retrieved from reference TRBV5-4 and TRBJ1-6, is ETGVTQSPTHLIKTRGQQVTLRCSSQSGHNTVSWYQQALGQGPQFIFQYYREEENGRGNFPPRFSGLQFPNYSSELNVNALELDDSALYLCASSLAGTGVSPLHFGNGTRLTVT.

The chain employs TRBV10-1 and TRBJ2-3; perhaps TRBD2 as D (6 bases). Germline V gene sequence: CDR1 WNHNN, CDR2 SYGVQD (reference sequence). V lost 3 bases, J lost 2 bases, and 15 bases lay in between. The CDR3 totals 16 residues. The DNA of the CDR3 is TGCGCCAGCAGTGACCCAGTCCGGGAGCCCACAGATACGCAGTATTTT. Protein: CASSDPVREPTDTQYF.

V gene TRBV4-2 combines with J gene TRBJ2-2, with TRBD2 identical over 9 bases. V lost 1 base and J lost 4; bases outside the gene matches: 10. This CDR3 is built from 18 residues. Per germline, CDR1 LGHNA and CDR2 YNFKEQ. The CDR3 sequence: CASSQVGRGAGGTGELFF. The CDR3 DNA reads TGTGCCAGCAGCCAAGTAGGGAGAGGAGCGGGGGGCACCGGGGAGCTGTTTTTT.

This chain connects TRBV28 to TRBJ1-4; D gene ambiguous. V was clipped by 3 bases and J by 7 bases, with 6 bases between them. The germline V gene has CDR1 MDHEN and CDR2 SYDVKM. This CDR3 comprises 12 residues. CDR3: CASSFLPEKLFF. The DNA of the CDR3 is TGTGCCAGCAGTTTTTTGCCTGAAAAACTGTTTTTT.

Of note for this clone: Being one base from a much bigger clone, this may be a read error. The J gene is TRBJ2-1, the V gene TRBV5-6, with D hard to call. V gave up 2 bases and J gave up 0 bases, with 3 bases separating them. The CDR3 is made up of 13 amino acids. Germline CDR1 reads SGHDT; CDR2 reads YYEEEE. The CDR3 loop is CASSFDSYNEQFF. In nucleotides, the CDR3 is TGTGCCAGCAGCTTTGACTCCTACAATGAGCAGTTCTTC.

The rearrangement joins TRBV18 to TRBJ1-2, with D hard to call. Germline CDR1 is KGHSH and CDR2 is LQKENI. V lost 1 base to trimming and J lost 4 bases, with 7 bases between them. This CDR3 spans 13 amino acids. The CDR3 DNA reads TGTGCCAGCTCACCACTTGGTCTCTATGGCTACACCTTC. It encodes CASSPLGLYGYTF.

The chain joins TRBV5-1 to TRBJ2-2, with 9 bases that match TRBD1. Germline V gives CDR1 SGHRS, CDR2 YFSETQ. V lost 2 bases to trimming and J lost 6 bases; unmatched junction nucleotides: 8. The CDR3 is 16 residues long. CDR3 in amino acids: CASSLGQGMSAGELFF. CDR3 in DNA: TGCGCCAGCAGCTTAGGACAGGGGATGAGTGCCGGGGAGCTGTTTTTT.

This chain links TRBV6-1 with TRBJ2-1; no definite D call. This CDR3 contains 12 residues. CDR1 and CDR2 (germline): MNHNS, SASEGT. Trimming took 3 bases from V and 4 from J, leaving 4 bases between them. The CDR3 nucleotides are TGTGCCAGCAGTGACGTTTACAATGAGCAGTTCTTC. This encodes CASSDVYNEQFF.

For this clone: Given a much more abundant clone one base away, this may be a read error. No conserved phenylalanine or tryptophan ends this CDR3, so it is likely a read error. The DNA for the CDR3 is TGTGCCAGCTCACCTATAGCGGGAGCCTACGAGCAGTACCTC. Translating it yields CASSPIAGAYEQYL. The rearrangement links TRBV18 to TRBJ2-7, with 9 bases aligning to TRBD2. This CDR3 has 14 amino acids. Germline trimming cut 3 bases from V and 2 bases from J; bases unmatched to any gene: 2. The germline gives CDR1 KGHSH, CDR2 LQKENI.

This clone was seen a few times. This rearrangement joins TRBV5-6 to TRBJ2-5, with D perhaps assigned TRBD1 or TRBD2 (5 bases each). Germline CDR1 reads SGHDT; CDR2 reads YYEEEE. The CDR3 consists of 15 residues. V was trimmed by 4 bases and J by 1 base, leaving 14 bases between them. DNA of the CDR3: TGTGCCAGCAGCCGTTCGGGGCTGGTCCAAGAGACCCAGTACTTC. Its translation is CASSRSGLVQETQYF.

This chain connects TRBV27 to TRBJ1-5; TRBD1 matches 9 bases. The CDR3 is made up of 16 amino acids. CDR1 and CDR2 from the germline V gene are MNHEY and SMNVEV (reference sequence). The junction had 7 bases not matched to a gene; V was cut back by 4 bases and J by 3 bases. The CDR3 DNA is TGTGCCAGCAGTTGGACAGGGGCCGCGGCCAATCAGCCCCAGCATTTT. Protein sequence: CASSWTGAAANQPQHF.

V usage is TRBV23-1 and J usage is TRBJ1-5, with 7 nucleotides matching TRBD1. TRBV23-1 is given ORF status, its function remaining uncertain. Germline trimming cut 7 bases from V and 4 bases from J; bases unmatched to any gene: 7. The CDR3 extends over 14 amino acids. CDR3 coding DNA: TGCGCCAGCACCGCTGGGACAGAAAATCAGCCCCAGCATTTT. It codes for CASTAGTENQPQHF.

The chain has TRBV29-1 and TRBJ2-1, with TRBD1 matching 7 bases. CDR1 is SQVTM and CDR2 is ANQGSEA in the germline V gene. V dropped 6 bases and J dropped 15; count of bases not matched to a gene: 17. This CDR3 is built from 13 residues. CDR3 bases: TGCAGCGTCCTGCCCCGACAGGGCCAGGTTTGGTTCTTC. Translated, it gives CSVLPRQGQVWFF.

V is TRBV2 and J is TRBJ2-1; D possibly corresponds to TRBD2 (5 bases). Germline CDR1 SNHLY, CDR2 FYNNEI. This CDR3 has 16 amino acids. V lost 1 base, J lost 3 bases, and 13 bases lay in between. The CDR3, as DNA: TGTGCCAGCAGTGAAGGAATTAGCGCGTACTACAATGAGCAGTTCTTC. Its translation is CASSEGISAYYNEQFF. Full variable domain (remainder filled in from reference TRBV2 and TRBJ2-1): EPEVTQTPSHQVTQMGQEVILRCVPISNHLYFYWYRQILGQKVEFLVSFYNNEISEKSEIFDDQFSVERPDGSNFTLKIRSTKLEDSAMYFCASSEGISAYYNEQFFGPGTRLTVL.

This clone was counted only a few times. The chain is built from TRBV7-2 and TRBJ2-5; 8 bases are shared with TRBD1. Judging by the DNA end, TRBJ2-7 fits better; the J call may be wrong. Germline V lookup: CDR1 SGHTA, CDR2 FQGNSA. This CDR3 contains 14 residues. DNA for the CDR3: TGTGCCAGCAGCTTTTACAGGGGGACCTACGAGCAGTACTTC. Protein: CASSFYRGTYEQYF.

V gene TRBV11-2 combines with J gene TRBJ2-5, with D possibly matching TRBD2 (6 bases). Between the trimmed V and J ends, which lost 5 bases and 4 bases, there was a span of 14 bases. Germline lookup yields CDR1 SGHAT and CDR2 FQNNGV. The CDR3 runs to 14 residues. CDR3: CASSPGGAGETQYF. CDR3 coding DNA: TGTGCCAGCAGCCCCGGCGGGGCGGGAGAGACCCAGTACTTC.

The chain carries TRBV5-1 and TRBJ1-2, with 7 bases aligning to TRBD1. The CDR3 consists of 15 residues. Germline V gene lookup returns CDR1 SGHRS and CDR2 YFSETQ. Trimming cost V 4 bases and J 2 bases; bases outside gene matches: 8. In nucleotides, the CDR3 is TGCGCCAGCAGCCCTCTACTGACAGGGAACTATGGCTACACCTTC. It yields the protein CASSPLLTGNYGYTF.

V gene TRBV9 combines with J gene TRBJ1-1, with D maybe TRBD1 (6 bases). Per germline, CDR1 SGDLS and CDR2 YYNGEE. The CDR3 extends over 14 amino acids. With 6 bases removed from V and 1 base from J, the gap between germline ends came to 13 bases. The CDR3 here is CASTKGGQNTEAFF. DNA for the CDR3: TGTGCCAGCACCAAAGGGGGACAGAACACTGAAGCTTTCTTT.

The V call is TRBV7-2, the J call TRBJ2-3, with 13 bases that match TRBD2. The germline gives CDR1 SGHTA, CDR2 FQGNSA. This CDR3 is 17 amino acids long. V shed 5 bases and J 9 bases; nucleotides not matched to a gene: 14. DNA for the CDR3: TGTGCCAGCAGCGGTACCGGGACTAGCGGGACCCTGCGAACGCAGTATTTT. Translating it yields CASSGTGTSGTLRTQYF.

As regards this clone: Other DNA sequences in the same sample also yield this CDR3. The CDR3 nucleotides read TGCAGCGTTGAAGGCAGGGGGAGGAACTATGGCTACACCTTC. Protein product: CSVEGRGRNYGYTF. The chain has TRBV29-1 and TRBJ1-2, with 7 bases matching TRBD1. The V gene's germline CDR1 is SQVTM and CDR2 ANQGSEA. This CDR3 has 14 amino acids. The ends lost 1 base at V and 2 bases at J; junction bases unmatched: 4.